This T cell receptor beta chain was identified during a study of cytomegalovirus exposure and HLA in healthy donors. The overall study: About 85 million unique TCRs from HLA-typed donors were held in an early release of data.

The CDR3 contains 14 residues. Germline V gene sequence: CDR1 MNHNS, CDR2 SASEGT. The V and J ends lost 4 bases and 0 bases respectively, with 9 bases between them. A remark on this clone: Its antigen is undetermined.

PCR amplification relied on 60 Vbeta primers (plus 13 Jbeta primers). The protocol was immunoSEQ multiplex PCR, while the TCRdb copy is restricted to in-frame clones and leaves out a portion. Among about 180,000 clones listed, roughly 70% were seen once. Findings and caveats of the study: According to reports, the classifier identified cytomegalovirus status with high specificity and sensitivity. Several of the most significant clusters were apparently associated with common viral pathogens in a later analysis.

This TCR was sampled from a male donor in good health and CMV-seronegative. The chain recombines TRBV6-1 with TRBJ1-1, with D tentatively TRBD1 (5 bases). The sequenced sample consisted of PBMCs. The CDR3 DNA reads TGTGCCAGCAGTGCGCAGGGTATGAACACTGAAGCTTTCTTT. It codes for CASSAQGMNTEAFF.